This T cell receptor beta chain was identified in a study of T cell responses to AZD1222 COVID-19 vaccine. Findings of the study overall: Nearly half of spike-specific TCRs reportedly target variant regions that are unmutated in the B.1.351 and B.1.1.7 variants. It should be noted that donors were predominantly white British and more often female, and clonal diversity was possibly underestimated. Among vaccine-associated CD4 TCRs, coverage spanned spike, with dominance at 160-218 and 743-854.

Profiled with immunoSEQ multiplex PCR; TCRdb holds only in-frame clones, not every one. The data contain roughly 70,000 clones, about 85% of them singletons. The CDR3 has 14 amino acids. Germline values: CDR1 SNHLY, CDR2 FYNNEI. Trimming removed 5 bases at V and 8 bases at J, with 16 bases between. In regard to this clone: Its antigen is not known.

The sample here was peripheral blood, taken on day 0 of AZD1222 vaccination. This TCR was recovered from an adult in good health. The rearrangement uses TRBV2 and TRBJ2-1; tentative D call: TRBD1 (5 bases). The CDR3 DNA sequence: TGTGCCAGCAGTAGGCAGGGTATAGGCGATGAGCAGTTCTTC. This gives the protein CASSRQGIGDEQFF.